Listed here is a single TCR beta chain. Its antigen is still unknown. The data belong to a study of T cell clonotyping in hematopoietic cell transplantation. Points from the study as a whole: No sorting was done, leaving CD4 and CD8 contributions mixed.

This CDR3 is built from 16 residues. The germline V gene has CDR1 SGHTA and CDR2 FQGTGA. Between the trimmed V and J ends, which lost 6 bases and 0 bases, there was a span of 12 bases. The repertoire was sequenced with immunoSEQ multiplex PCR; TCRdb's copy has only in-frame clones and lacks some. The sample carries approximately 44,000 clones, 95% recorded once. The genes are TRBV7-3 and TRBJ2-6; the D call may be TRBD1 or TRBD2 (6 bases each). The TCR comes from a man aged 25-45 years in good health. Some clones in this sample may be carry-over from other donors' samples. Sequenced input: peripheral blood mononuclear cells. CDR3 DNA: TGTGCCAGCAGACTCGGGGGCAGCTCTGGGGCCAACGTCCTGACTTTC. Its protein product is CASRLGGSSGANVLTF.